The 17 T cell receptor beta chains in this list originate from one sample, sequenced in a study of T-cell reconstitution after alpha-beta-depleted transplantation in children. A TCRbeta library incorporating unique molecular identifiers was prepared. MiXCR, applied by TCRdb to the PCR reads, yields one record per CDR3 protein. The sample records 350,000 to 500,000 distinct CDR3 sequences, roughly 44% being singletons. Sequences were derived from PBMCs, sampled before TCRalphabeta/CD19-depleted stem cell transplant. These receptors came from a girl aged 2 to 9 with aplastic anemia, due to receive a stem cell transplant.

This clonotype was seen more than once but under ten times. The chain has TRBV5-1 and TRBJ1-3, with D unclear. This CDR3 spans 15 amino acids. Between the trimmed V and J ends, which lost 2 bases and 4 bases, there was a span of 13 bases. The germline CDR1 and CDR2 sequences are SGHRS and YFSETQ. The CDR3 region is CASSFGGVRGNTIYF. The CDR3 DNA sequence: TGCGCCAGCAGCTTCGGCGGGGTGAGGGGAAACACCATATATTTT. Full variable domain (missing parts from reference TRBV5-1 and TRBJ1-3): KAGVTQTPRYLIKTRGQQVTLSCSPISGHRSVSWYQQTPGQGLQFLFEYFSETQRNKGNFPGRFSGRQFSNSRSEMNVSTLELGDSALYLCASSFGGVRGNTIYFGEGSWLTVV.

This clonotype occurred many times. The chain carries TRBV20-1 and TRBJ2-5; 9 bases line up with TRBD2. CDR3 length: 15 residues. V lost 6 bases, J lost 2 bases, and 10 bases stayed unmatched. Germline CDR1 reads DFQATT; CDR2 reads SNEGSKA (reference sequence). This chain's CDR3 is CSAEGTSWGQETQYF. In DNA form, the CDR3 reads TGCAGTGCCGAGGGGACTAGCTGGGGGCAAGAGACCCAGTACTTC.

The rearrangement links TRBV3-1 to TRBJ2-6; 14 bases map to TRBD2. J was trimmed by 2 bases and V by 10 bases; bases with no gene match: 10. The CDR3 contains 18 residues. Germline lookup yields CDR1 LGHDT and CDR2 YNNKEL (reference sequence). In nucleotides, the CDR3 is TGTGCCACCTCCCGAAAGGGACTAGCGGGGGCTGGGGCCAACGTCCTGACTTTC. Amino acid sequence: CATSRKGLAGAGANVLTF.

This chain joins TRBV20-1 and TRBJ2-7; 10 nucleotides agree with TRBD1. The CDR3 consists of 14 residues. Trimming removed 0 bases from V and 3 bases from J; junction bases left unmatched: 2. Germline CDR1 reads DFQATT; CDR2 reads SNEGSKA (reference sequence). Here the CDR3 DNA reads TGCAGTGCTAGAGATGGGACAGGGGACTACGAGCAGTACTTC. Its translation is CSARDGTGDYEQYF.

The chain recombines TRBV20-1 with TRBJ2-7; 7 positions match TRBD2. V lost 2 bases and J lost 4; bases outside the gene matches: 11. Germline CDR1 and CDR2: DFQATT and SNEGSKA (reference sequence). The CDR3 totals 15 residues. The CDR3 loop reads CSARNPLAGAYEQYF. The DNA of the CDR3 is TGCAGTGCTAGAAACCCTCTGGCGGGAGCATACGAGCAGTACTTC.

The rearrangement uses TRBV6-1 and TRBJ2-6; the D is unclear. Germline CDR1 is MNHNS and CDR2 is SASEGT. The CDR3 runs 14 residues. Trimming pared 5 bases from V and 4 bases from J, leaving 9 bases between. The CDR3 nucleotides are TGTGCCAGCAGTCGGACGGAGGGGGCCAACGTCCTGACTTTC. This gives the protein CASSRTEGANVLTF.

The V and J genes are TRBV19 and TRBJ1-2; TRBD1 aligns across 7 bases. Germline CDR1 and CDR2: LNHDA and SQIVND (reference sequence). The CDR3 loop spans 14 amino acids. V shed 9 bases, J shed 7 bases, and the junction held 14 bases outside the gene matches. The CDR3 reads CASASPDRVGGYTF. The CDR3 DNA reads TGTGCCAGCGCATCCCCAGACAGGGTGGGTGGCTACACCTTC.

This clonotype was seen only a few times. The chain carries TRBV6-2 or TRBV6-3 and TRBJ2-7; D gene ambiguous. V dropped 5 bases and J dropped 0 bases, with 5 bases sitting between them. The CDR3 has 12 residues. CDR1 and CDR2 (germline): MNHEY, SVGEGT. CDR3 bases: TGTGCCAGCAGTCGCTTCTCCTACGAGCAGTACTTC. Protein sequence: CASSRFSYEQYF.

This clonotype was seen at least ten times. The J gene is TRBJ2-7, the V gene TRBV15; TRBD1 matches 10 bases. In germline, CDR1 is LNHNV, CDR2 YYDKDF (reference sequence). This CDR3 has 15 residues. Losses at the gene ends were 0 bases for V and 4 bases for J; bases not matched to a gene: 3. The CDR3 bases are TGTGCCACCAGCAGAGAGACAGGGGGCCTTTACGAGCAGTACTTC. It translates to CATSRETGGLYEQYF.

This clonotype was seen a single time. The CDR3 is CASSVRRTAPYNEQFF. The CDR3 nucleotides read TGTGCCAGCAGTGTACGGCGGACTGCCCCCTACAATGAGCAGTTCTTC. The chain has TRBV12-3 or TRBV12-4 and TRBJ2-1; D is perhaps TRBD2 (5 bases). V was shortened by 5 bases and J by 2 bases, with 16 bases between the two germline ends. CDR3 length equals 16 residues.

V gene TRBV4-1 combines with J gene TRBJ2-7; 7 bases map to TRBD1. Trimming cost V 0 bases and J 7 bases; bases outside gene matches: 3. Germline loops: CDR1 MGHRA, CDR2 YSYEKL. There are 13 residues in the CDR3. CDR3: CASSQETGWEQYF. CDR3 nucleotides: TGCGCCAGCAGCCAAGAGACAGGGTGGGAGCAGTACTTC.

The chain combines TRBV20-1 with TRBJ2-7; TRBD2 matches 7 bases. The CDR3 totals 14 residues. Germline trimming cut 3 bases from V and 0 bases from J; bases unmatched to any gene: 5. The germline V gene has CDR1 DFQATT and CDR2 SNEGSKA (reference sequence). The CDR3 DNA reads as TGCAGTGCTAGGCTAGCGGTGGGCTCCTACGAGCAGTACTTC. This codes for CSARLAVGSYEQYF.

The CDR3, as DNA: TGCAGTGCTCCCATAGCGGGAACGGATGAGCAGTTCTTC. Translated: CSAPIAGTDEQFF. The chain couples TRBV20-1 to TRBJ2-1; 8 bases are shared with TRBD2. The junction had 8 bases not matched to a gene; V was cut back by 5 bases and J by 8 bases. CDR3 size: 13 residues. In germline, CDR1 is DFQATT, CDR2 SNEGSKA (reference sequence).

The chain joins TRBV12-3 or TRBV12-4 to TRBJ2-3; 12 bases fit TRBD2. The ends lost 6 bases at V and 3 bases at J; junction bases unmatched: 10. CDR3 length equals 17 residues. The CDR3 sequence is CASRGLAGRQGTDTQYF. The CDR3, as DNA: TGTGCCAGCAGGGGACTAGCGGGCCGGCAGGGAACAGATACGCAGTATTTT.

The V gene is TRBV15, the J gene TRBJ2-5, with TRBD2 as a possible D gene (7 bases). The CDR3 has 13 amino acids. Germline values: CDR1 LNHNV, CDR2 YYDKDF (reference sequence). Trimming took 8 bases from V and 5 from J, leaving 15 bases between them. The CDR3 sequence is CATQTGGRETQYF. Here the CDR3 DNA reads TGTGCCACCCAGACCGGGGGGCGGGAGACCCAGTACTTC.

This clonotype has just a few counts. The chain links TRBV6-2 or TRBV6-3 to TRBJ1-5; 7 bases agree with TRBD1. Germline-derived CDR1 and CDR2 are MNHEY and SVGEGT. The CDR3 runs to 15 residues. Trimming cost V 5 bases and J 2 bases; bases outside gene matches: 6. The CDR3 protein is CASSRGGTGNQPQHF. DNA for the CDR3: TGTGCCAGCAGTCGGGGGGGGACAGGCAATCAGCCCCAGCATTTT.

At least ten counts were recorded for this clonotype. J is TRBJ2-3 and V is TRBV6-5; maybe TRBD2 (6 bases). Germline values: CDR1 MNHEY, CDR2 SVGAGI. V dropped 4 bases and J dropped 4 bases, with 15 bases sitting between them. This CDR3 spans 15 amino acids. The CDR3 reads CASSSYTGAADTQYF. DNA of the CDR3: TGTGCCAGCAGTTCGTATACGGGAGCGGCAGATACGCAGTATTTT.